Below, 5 T cell receptor beta chains from the same sample are listed, as sequenced in a study of blood T cell repertoires in COVID-19. This table comes from immunoSEQ multiplex PCR, and its TCRdb copy is limited to in-frame clones, with some not included. Of about 480,000 clones listed, more than 75% were seen once; the top ten hold roughly 1.9%. Source material: PBMCs or T cells enriched from blood (not recorded which). Receptors originate from a woman aged 40 to 50 who had recovered from COVID-19.

CDR3 in DNA: TGTGCCAGCAGTTACTCGAATCAGCGGATTGGAAACATTCAGTACTTC. It codes for CASSYSNQRIGNIQYF. The chain has TRBV6-5 and TRBJ2-4; possibly TRBD2 for D (5 bases). V lost 0 bases, J lost 6 bases, and 15 bases lay in between. This CDR3 comprises 16 residues. Germline V gene lookup returns CDR1 MNHEY and CDR2 SVGAGI.

The chain recombines TRBV27 with TRBJ2-7; 8 nucleotides align to TRBD1. The CDR3 is made up of 16 amino acids. Per germline, CDR1 MNHEY and CDR2 SMNVEV (reference sequence). Unmatched junction bases numbered 7, after V lost 0 bases and J lost 3 bases. CDR3 region: CASSLSKDRVGYEQYF. The CDR3 DNA is TGTGCCAGCAGTTTATCTAAGGACAGGGTTGGCTACGAGCAGTACTTC.

The rearrangement uses TRBV11-2 and TRBJ2-1, with D perhaps matching TRBD2 (6 bases). Germline CDR1 and CDR2: SGHAT and FQNNGV. Deletions cut 2 bases from V and 8 bases from J, with 16 bases between. The CDR3 spans 15 residues. CDR3 nucleotide sequence: TGTGCCAGCAGCTTAATTATGGGCGGGATCTATGAGCAGTTCTTC. It is translated as CASSLIMGGIYEQFF.

The rearrangement joins TRBV27 to TRBJ1-2; 7 bases fit TRBD1. CDR1 and CDR2 (germline): MNHEY, SMNVEV (reference sequence). After removal of 3 bases from V and 2 bases from J, the junction contained 15 bases not matched to a gene. The CDR3 is 18 amino acids. The CDR3 sequence is CASSLRGVNRDSNYGYTF. The CDR3 DNA sequence: TGTGCCAGCAGTTTGCGGGGTGTTAACCGGGACAGCAACTATGGCTACACCTTC.

The J gene is TRBJ2-5, the V gene TRBV7-7, with D possibly being TRBD1 (5 bases). Between the trimmed V and J ends, which lost 5 bases and 2 bases, there was a span of 15 bases. CDR1 and CDR2 (germline): SSHAT, FNYEAQ (reference sequence). The CDR3 covers 15 residues. CDR3 nucleotide sequence: TGTGCCAGCAGCCAGCGTGGGGCAGCTCAAGAGACCCAGTACTTC. This gives the protein CASSQRGAAQETQYF.